The clone carrying this T cell receptor (beta chain) showed up just a few times. The antigen is unknown. Per the germline V gene, CDR1 is SGHNT and CDR2 is YYREEE (reference sequence). Deletions cut 2 bases from V and 8 bases from J, with 15 bases between. CDR3 length equals 14 residues. This sample stems from a study of blood T cells in healthy people across ages. Points from the study as a whole: There were more naive CD4+ cells and higher diversity in long-lived donors than in aged donors.

The donors, healthy Caucasians from Russia, were aged roughly 6 to 100. A second roughly 6 to 11 cycle PCR used barcoded and J-beta primers. TCRdb itself ran the 5' RACE reads through MiXCR, one entry per CDR3 protein. Of about 1,500,000 distinct CDR3 sequences listed, roughly 30% were seen once; the top ten hold 7.7%. The chain is built from TRBV5-4 and TRBJ2-3; the D call may be TRBD1 or TRBD2 (5 bases each). This receptor was identified in a woman under 40 in good health. The specimen sequenced was blood. The CDR3: CASSFGTAAGTQYF. CDR3 nucleotide sequence: TGTGCCAGCAGCTTTGGGACCGCCGCGGGTACGCAGTATTTT.